The 31 T cell receptor beta chains below were found in one sample sequenced in a study of T cell responses to AZD1222 COVID-19 vaccine. Repertoires were generated with immunoSEQ multiplex PCR, while TCRdb's copy carries only in-frame clones and drops some. The sample comprises about 66,000 clones, less than 90% of which are singletons, and roughly 17% rests with the top ten. Sequenced material: peripheral blood, taken on day 0 of AZD1222 vaccination. The source of these receptors is an adult in good health.

V and J are TRBV9 and TRBJ1-3, with D hard to call. The CDR3 contains 17 residues. The germline gives CDR1 SGDLS, CDR2 YYNGEE. V gave up 0 bases and J gave up 2 bases, with 15 bases separating them. CDR3 in DNA: TGTGCCAGCAGCGTAGTCCCATTATCCACTCCTGGAAACACCATATATTTT. Translated: CASSVVPLSTPGNTIYF.

This chain connects TRBV7-2 to TRBJ1-2, with D possibly matching TRBD1 (6 bases). This CDR3 comprises 13 residues. Germline CDR1 is SGHTA and CDR2 is FQGNSA. Trimming cost V 5 bases and J 4 bases, with 11 bases left between them. Here the CDR3 reads CASSTRTVYGYTF. The CDR3 nucleotides are TGTGCCAGCAGCACCCGGACAGTCTATGGCTACACCTTC.

The chain couples TRBV6-6 to TRBJ2-3; 10 bases fit TRBD2. CDR3 size: 16 residues. V gave up 2 bases and J gave up 5 bases; unmatched junction bases: 7. Germline V gives CDR1 MNHNY, CDR2 SVGAGI (reference sequence). CDR3 bases: TGTGCCAGCAGTTACCGGGCTAGCGGGGGAAAAGATACGCAGTATTTT. Protein: CASSYRASGGKDTQYF.

The CDR3 nucleotides read TGTGCCAGTAGTTCACCCCGCCAGGGCGCATGGGATCCCCAGCATTTT. Translation gives CASSSPRQGAWDPQHF. The J gene is TRBJ1-5, the V gene TRBV19, with a possible D match to TRBD1 (5 bases). Germline V CDR1 and CDR2: LNHDA, SQIVND (reference sequence). V lost 5 bases and J lost 10, with 24 bases in between. The CDR3 contains 16 residues.

The chain has TRBV5-1 and TRBJ2-1; 9 bases align to TRBD1. This CDR3 contains 17 residues. Germline CDR1 SGHRS, CDR2 YFSETQ. V shed 3 bases and J 0 bases; nucleotides not matched to a gene: 7. CDR3 DNA sequence: TGCGCCAGCAGCTGGGACCGGGACAGGGTCTCCTACAATGAGCAGTTCTTC. Its translation is CASSWDRDRVSYNEQFF.

The V and J genes are TRBV28 and TRBJ2-3; 10 bases map to TRBD2. The germline gives CDR1 MDHEN, CDR2 SYDVKM. CDR3 length equals 16 residues. The V segment lost 3 bases and the J segment 4 bases; nucleotides outside the gene matches: 7. DNA of the CDR3: TGTGCCAGCAGTTTGCCTAGCGGGAGTTACGCAGATACGCAGTATTTT. This codes for CASSLPSGSYADTQYF.

V and J are TRBV19 and TRBJ1-4, with a weak D call TRBD1 (5 bases). Germline CDR1 and CDR2: LNHDA and SQIVND (reference sequence). The V end was cut by 6 bases, the J end by 7 bases, with 21 bases between. This CDR3 contains 16 residues. The CDR3 coding sequence is TGTGCCAGTAGCAACCGACGGACAACTTGGGGTGAAAAACTGTTTTTT. This encodes CASSNRRTTWGEKLFF.

The chain is built from TRBV27 and TRBJ2-2; 8 bases are shared with TRBD2. From germline, CDR1 is MNHEY and CDR2 SMNVEV (reference sequence). The V segment lost 0 bases and the J segment 4 bases; nucleotides outside the gene matches: 4. The CDR3 runs to 16 residues. Written as DNA, the CDR3 is TGTGCCAGCAGTTTATCGGGACTAGGGGTCACCGGGGAGCTGTTTTTT. Its translation: CASSLSGLGVTGELFF.

The gene calls are TRBV5-1 and TRBJ1-2, with 8 bases fitting TRBD1. This CDR3 has 14 residues. The V gene end was trimmed by 4 bases and the J gene end by 7 bases; junction bases not matched to a gene: 9. Germline CDR1 reads SGHRS; CDR2 reads YFSETQ. CDR3 protein: CASSPGRDRGGYTF. For the CDR3, the DNA is TGCGCCAGCAGCCCGGGCCGCGACAGGGGTGGCTACACCTTC.

The rearrangement links TRBV11-2 to TRBJ2-5; D perhaps matches TRBD2 (6 bases). The CDR3 loop spans 15 amino acids. V dropped 5 bases and J dropped 3 bases, with 16 bases sitting between them. Germline V gene lookup returns CDR1 SGHAT and CDR2 FQNNGV. The CDR3 loop is CASSLTASVEETQYF. The CDR3 DNA reads as TGTGCCAGCAGCCTTACAGCTAGCGTGGAAGAGACCCAGTACTTC.

The rearrangement joins TRBV5-1 to TRBJ1-2; D perhaps matches TRBD1 (5 bases). This CDR3 is built from 18 residues. CDR1 is SGHRS and CDR2 is YFSETQ in the germline V gene. Trimming left V 1 base short and J 4 bases short, with 23 bases between. In DNA form, the CDR3 reads TGCGCCAGCAGCTTGATGGGCGACCCAGGGTGGGAATCCTATGGCTACACCTTC. Translated, it gives CASSLMGDPGWESYGYTF.

The CDR3 reads CASSEFGTGASGNTIYF. CDR3 DNA sequence: TGTGCCAGCAGTGAATTCGGTACGGGGGCCTCTGGAAACACCATATATTTT. This chain connects TRBV6-1 to TRBJ1-3; D is possibly TRBD1 (6 bases). Trimming cost V 2 bases and J 0 bases, with 14 bases left between them. Germline V lookup: CDR1 MNHNS, CDR2 SASEGT. The CDR3 extends over 17 amino acids.

This rearrangement joins TRBV2 to TRBJ2-6; D gene ambiguous. The length of the CDR3 is 15 residues. The V and J ends lost 6 bases and 1 base respectively, with 10 bases between them. Germline V gene lookup returns CDR1 SNHLY and CDR2 FYNNEI. The CDR3 sequence is CASSSIQSGANVLTF. CDR3 bases: TGTGCCAGCAGCTCCATACAGTCTGGGGCCAACGTCCTGACTTTC.

V gene TRBV5-6 combines with J gene TRBJ1-6; TRBD1 matches at 7 bases. CDR1 and CDR2 (germline): SGHDT, YYEEEE. The CDR3 extends over 17 amino acids. Unmatched junction bases numbered 6, after V lost 0 bases and J lost 3 bases. The CDR3 region has the DNA TGTGCCAGCAGCTTGGGACAGGGCTCTAACTATAATTCACCCCTCCACTTT. Its protein product is CASSLGQGSNYNSPLHF.

The chain recombines TRBV6-5 with TRBJ2-2; TRBD1 agrees at 8 bases. V gave up 6 bases and J gave up 6 bases; unmatched junction bases: 9. The CDR3 totals 15 residues. Germline V gene lookup returns CDR1 MNHEY and CDR2 SVGAGI. CDR3 protein: CASRRQGARAGELFF. CDR3 bases: TGTGCCAGCAGGAGGCAGGGGGCGCGGGCCGGGGAGCTGTTTTTT.

The rearrangement links TRBV11-1 to TRBJ2-7; 7 bases line up with TRBD1. V shed 5 bases, J shed 5 bases, and the junction held 15 bases outside the gene matches. The germline V gene encodes CDR1 SGHAT and CDR2 FQDESV (reference sequence). The CDR3 sequence is 16 residues long. The chain's CDR3 is CASSNRQGRFPDEQYF. DNA for the CDR3: TGTGCCAGCAGCAACCGACAGGGCAGGTTTCCGGACGAGCAGTACTTC.

The chain recombines TRBV27 with TRBJ1-5; no clear D. The CDR3 has 14 residues. Germline V CDR1 and CDR2: MNHEY, SMNVEV (reference sequence). Trimming left V 2 bases short and J 6 bases short, with 11 bases between. The CDR3 sequence is CASSLSRAAQPQHF. The CDR3 DNA reads TGTGCCAGCAGTTTAAGTAGGGCGGCTCAGCCCCAGCATTTT.

This clone was seen only a few times. The chain joins TRBV3-1 (or the pseudogene TRBV3-2) to TRBJ1-1; the match to TRBD1 covers 7 bases. With V trimmed by 3 bases and J by 0 bases, 1 base remained unmatched. In germline, CDR1 is LGHDT, CDR2 YNNKEL (reference sequence). The CDR3 runs to 14 residues. In nucleotides, the CDR3 is TGTGCCAGCAGCCAGGGGACAGTGAACACTGAAGCTTTCTTT. Its protein is CASSQGTVNTEAFF.

This clone was counted a single time. The chain's CDR3 is CASSLKASGNYEQYF. The CDR3 nucleotides are TGTGCCAGCAGCTTAAAGGCTAGCGGGAACTACGAGCAGTACTTC. This chain connects TRBV7-6 to TRBJ2-7, with 9 positions matching TRBD2. Germline V lookup: CDR1 SGHVS, CDR2 FNYEAQ. V lost 2 bases to trimming and J lost 3 bases; unmatched junction nucleotides: 5. This CDR3 has 15 residues. The full variable domain, its missing parts supplied by reference TRBV7-6 and TRBJ2-7, is GAGVSQSPRYKVTKRGQDVALRCDPISGHVSLYWYRQALGQGPEFLTYFNYEAQQDKSGLPNDRFSAERPEGSISTLTIQRTEQRDSAMYRCASSLKASGNYEQYFGPGTRLTVT.

The rearrangement links TRBV5-6 to TRBJ2-4; perhaps TRBD1 as D (8 bases). V was trimmed by 4 bases and J by 8 bases, leaving 16 bases between them. The CDR3 consists of 14 residues. CDR1 SGHDT and CDR2 YYEEEE come from the germline V gene. CDR3 nucleotide sequence: TGTGCCAGCAGCCCTGGACAGGGAGGGGACATTCAGTACTTC. Translation gives CASSPGQGGDIQYF.

The rearrangement joins TRBV27 to TRBJ2-1, with unresolved D. The CDR3 extends over 13 amino acids. CDR1 MNHEY and CDR2 SMNVEV come from the germline V gene (reference sequence). Trimming took off 2 bases at V and 3 bases at J, with 5 bases between the two ends. CDR3 sequence: CASSLGSYNEQFF. In nucleotides, the CDR3 is TGTGCCAGCAGTTTAGGAAGCTACAATGAGCAGTTCTTC.

V usage is TRBV3-1 (or the pseudogene TRBV3-2) and J usage is TRBJ2-5, with TRBD2 matching 11 bases. This CDR3 contains 15 residues. V dropped 3 bases and J dropped 5; count of bases not matched to a gene: 5. Germline assignment: CDR1 LGHDT and CDR2 YNNKEL (reference sequence). CDR3 in amino acids: CASSQNLAGGETQYF. CDR3 sequence (DNA): TGTGCCAGCAGCCAGAACTTAGCGGGAGGGGAGACCCAGTACTTC.

Only a few counts were recorded for this clone. The rearrangement joins TRBV27 to TRBJ1-1; the match to TRBD1 covers 8 bases. The CDR3 consists of 14 residues. V lost 4 bases to trimming and J lost 2 bases; unmatched junction nucleotides: 3. Germline V CDR1 and CDR2: MNHEY, SMNVEV (reference sequence). CDR3 region: CASSSQGANTEAFF. DNA for the CDR3: TGTGCCAGCAGTTCCCAGGGGGCTAACACTGAAGCTTTCTTT.

The chain employs TRBV11-2 and TRBJ1-1; D gene uncertain. V lost 5 bases to trimming and J lost 1 base, with 20 bases between them. The CDR3 runs to 17 residues. Germline V gives CDR1 SGHAT, CDR2 FQNNGV. The CDR3 DNA is TGTGCCAGCAGCCCGTGGGTGGGCAGGTTACCGAACACTGAAGCTTTCTTT. It specifies CASSPWVGRLPNTEAFF.

The CDR3 loop is CASSPSDTEAFF. The CDR3 DNA sequence: TGTGCCAGCAGCCCTAGCGACACTGAAGCTTTCTTT. The J gene is TRBJ1-1, the V gene TRBV12-3 or TRBV12-4; D unclear. The CDR3 extends over 12 amino acids. Trimming stripped 6 bases from V and 3 bases from J, with 8 bases between.

The rearrangement links TRBV7-9 to TRBJ2-7, with 9 nucleotides matching TRBD1. Germline V gene sequence: CDR1 SEHNR, CDR2 FQNEAQ (reference sequence). Unmatched junction bases numbered 8, after V lost 6 bases and J lost 2 bases. The CDR3 is 15 residues long. The CDR3 DNA is TGTGCCAGCAGGCCCCTGACAGGGGGGACCTACGAGCAGTACTTC. Residues: CASRPLTGGTYEQYF.

In its sample, this clone was seen once. J is TRBJ1-4 and V is TRBV5-1; the D gene is possibly TRBD1 (5 bases). The V and J ends lost 7 bases and 7 bases respectively, with 14 bases between them. CDR3 length equals 13 residues. CDR1 is SGHRS and CDR2 is YFSETQ in the germline V gene. CDR3 loop: CASGRRQGEKLFF. The CDR3 coding sequence is TGCGCCAGCGGTCGGAGGCAGGGTGAAAAACTGTTTTTT.

This clone was seen just once. This sequence joins TRBV5-1 and TRBJ2-5; TRBD2 is a possible D gene (5 bases). Germline-derived CDR1 and CDR2 are SGHRS and YFSETQ. V lost 5 bases, J lost 5 bases, and 16 bases lay in between. The length of the CDR3 is 14 residues. CDR3 region: CASSKGGGEETQYF. CDR3 nucleotide sequence: TGCGCCAGCAGTAAGGGCGGTGGGGAGGAGACCCAGTACTTC.

The chain recombines TRBV7-9 with TRBJ2-7; no reliable D call. CDR1 is SEHNR, CDR2 FQNEAQ, per germline (reference sequence). The V and J ends lost 2 bases and 10 bases respectively, with 12 bases between them. The CDR3 extends over 12 amino acids. For the CDR3, the DNA is TGTGCCAGCAGCTTAACTCCTACGGCCCAGTACTTC. Amino acid sequence: CASSLTPTAQYF.

This clone occurred once. This rearrangement joins TRBV7-9 to TRBJ2-5, with D unclear. V was pared by 5 bases and J by 4 bases, with 5 bases between. Looked up from germline, CDR1 is SEHNR and CDR2 is FQNEAQ (reference sequence). This CDR3 has 11 amino acids. In nucleotides, the CDR3 is TGTGCCAGCAGCCCGAGAGAGACCCAGTACTTC. Translation: CASSPRETQYF.

This clone has only one observation. The rearrangement joins TRBV6-5 to TRBJ1-1; D may be TRBD1 (5 bases). Between the trimmed V and J ends, which lost 4 bases and 6 bases, there was a span of 12 bases. Germline CDR1 and CDR2: MNHEY and SVGAGI. The CDR3 runs to 13 residues. For the CDR3, the DNA is TGTGCCAGCAGTTTTCAGGGAGGTGCTGAAGCTTTCTTT. The encoded protein is CASSFQGGAEAFF.